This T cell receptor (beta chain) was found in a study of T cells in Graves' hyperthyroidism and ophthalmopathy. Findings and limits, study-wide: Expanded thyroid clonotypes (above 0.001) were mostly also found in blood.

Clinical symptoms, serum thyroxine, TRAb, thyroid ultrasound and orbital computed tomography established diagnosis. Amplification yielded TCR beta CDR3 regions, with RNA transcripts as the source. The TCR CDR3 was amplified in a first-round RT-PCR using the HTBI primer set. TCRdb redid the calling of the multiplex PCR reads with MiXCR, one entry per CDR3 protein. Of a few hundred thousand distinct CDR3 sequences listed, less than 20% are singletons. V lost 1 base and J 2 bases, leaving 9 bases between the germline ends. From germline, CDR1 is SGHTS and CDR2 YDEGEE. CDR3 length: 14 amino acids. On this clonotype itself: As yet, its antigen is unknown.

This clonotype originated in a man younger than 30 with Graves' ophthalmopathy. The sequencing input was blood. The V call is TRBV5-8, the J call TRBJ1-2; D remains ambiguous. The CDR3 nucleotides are TGTGCCAGCAGCTTGTCGGTGGAGAACTATGGCTACACCTTC. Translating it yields CASSLSVENYGYTF.